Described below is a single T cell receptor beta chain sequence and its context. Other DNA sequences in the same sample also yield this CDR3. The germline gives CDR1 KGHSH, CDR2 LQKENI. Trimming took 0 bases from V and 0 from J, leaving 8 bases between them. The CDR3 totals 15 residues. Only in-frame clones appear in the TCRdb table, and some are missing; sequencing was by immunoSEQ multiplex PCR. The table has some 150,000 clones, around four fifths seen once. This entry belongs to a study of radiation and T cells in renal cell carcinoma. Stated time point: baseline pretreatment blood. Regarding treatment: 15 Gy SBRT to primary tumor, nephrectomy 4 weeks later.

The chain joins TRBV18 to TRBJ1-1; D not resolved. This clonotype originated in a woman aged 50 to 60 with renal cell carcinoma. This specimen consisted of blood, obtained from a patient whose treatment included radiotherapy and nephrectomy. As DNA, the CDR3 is TGTGCCAGCTCACCACCGGGTACACTGAACACTGAAGCTTTCTTT. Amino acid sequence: CASSPPGTLNTEAFF.